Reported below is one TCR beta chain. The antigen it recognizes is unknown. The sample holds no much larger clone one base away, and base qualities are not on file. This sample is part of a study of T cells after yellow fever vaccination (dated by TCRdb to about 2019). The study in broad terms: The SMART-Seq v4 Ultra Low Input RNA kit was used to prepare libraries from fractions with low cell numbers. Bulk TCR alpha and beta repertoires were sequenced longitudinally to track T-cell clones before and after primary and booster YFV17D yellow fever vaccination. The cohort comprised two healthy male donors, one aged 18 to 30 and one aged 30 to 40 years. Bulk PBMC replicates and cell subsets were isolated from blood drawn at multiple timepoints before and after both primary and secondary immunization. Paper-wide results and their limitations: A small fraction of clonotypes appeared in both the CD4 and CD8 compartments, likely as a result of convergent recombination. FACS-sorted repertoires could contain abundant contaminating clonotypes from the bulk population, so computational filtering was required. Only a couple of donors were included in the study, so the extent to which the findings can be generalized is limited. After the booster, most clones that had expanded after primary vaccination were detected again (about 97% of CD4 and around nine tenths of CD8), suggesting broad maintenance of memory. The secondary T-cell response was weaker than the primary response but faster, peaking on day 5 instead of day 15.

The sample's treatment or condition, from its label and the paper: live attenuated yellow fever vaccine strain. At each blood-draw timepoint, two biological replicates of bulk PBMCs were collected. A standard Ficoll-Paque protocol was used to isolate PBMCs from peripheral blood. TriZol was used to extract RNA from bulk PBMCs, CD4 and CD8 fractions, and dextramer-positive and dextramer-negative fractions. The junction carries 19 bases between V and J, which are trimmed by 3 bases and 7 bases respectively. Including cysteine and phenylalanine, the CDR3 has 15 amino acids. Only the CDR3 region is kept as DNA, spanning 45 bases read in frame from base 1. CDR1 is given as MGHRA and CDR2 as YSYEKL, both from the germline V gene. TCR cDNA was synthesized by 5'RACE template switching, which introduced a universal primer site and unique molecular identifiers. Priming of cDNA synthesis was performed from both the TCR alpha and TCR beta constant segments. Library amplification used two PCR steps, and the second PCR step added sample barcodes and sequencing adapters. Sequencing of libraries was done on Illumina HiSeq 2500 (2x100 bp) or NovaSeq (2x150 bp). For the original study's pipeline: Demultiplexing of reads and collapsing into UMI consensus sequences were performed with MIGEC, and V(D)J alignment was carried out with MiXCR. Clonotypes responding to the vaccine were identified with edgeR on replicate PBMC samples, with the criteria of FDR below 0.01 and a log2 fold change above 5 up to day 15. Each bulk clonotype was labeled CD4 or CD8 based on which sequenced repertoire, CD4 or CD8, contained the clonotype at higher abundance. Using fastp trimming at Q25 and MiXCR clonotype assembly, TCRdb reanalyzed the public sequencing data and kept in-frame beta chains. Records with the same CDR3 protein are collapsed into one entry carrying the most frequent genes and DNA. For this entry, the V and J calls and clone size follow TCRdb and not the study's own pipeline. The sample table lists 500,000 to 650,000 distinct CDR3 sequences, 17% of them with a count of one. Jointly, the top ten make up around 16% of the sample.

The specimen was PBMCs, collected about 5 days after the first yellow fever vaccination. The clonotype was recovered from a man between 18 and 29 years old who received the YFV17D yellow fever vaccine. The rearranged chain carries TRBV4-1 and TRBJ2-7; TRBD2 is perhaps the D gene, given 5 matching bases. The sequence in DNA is TGCGCCAGCAGCCAGGGAAAGACAAGGACTGGGGAGCAGTACTTC. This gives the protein CASSQGKTRTGEQYF.